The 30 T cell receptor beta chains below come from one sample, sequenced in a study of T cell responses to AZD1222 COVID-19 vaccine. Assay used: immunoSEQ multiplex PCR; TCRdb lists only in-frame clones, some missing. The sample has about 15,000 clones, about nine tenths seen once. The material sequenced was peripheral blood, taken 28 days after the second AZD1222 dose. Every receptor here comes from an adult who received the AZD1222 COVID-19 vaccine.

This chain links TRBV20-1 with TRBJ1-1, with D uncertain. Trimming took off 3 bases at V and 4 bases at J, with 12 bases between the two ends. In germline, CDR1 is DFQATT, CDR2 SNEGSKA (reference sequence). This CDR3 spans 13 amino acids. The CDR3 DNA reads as TGCAGTGCTAGTGGTAGGCGGCCCACTGAAGCTTTCTTT. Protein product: CSASGRRPTEAFF.

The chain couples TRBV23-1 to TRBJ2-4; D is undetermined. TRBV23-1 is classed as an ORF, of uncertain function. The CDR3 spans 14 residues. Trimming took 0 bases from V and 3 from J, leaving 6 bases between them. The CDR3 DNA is TGCGCCAGCAGTCAATCCGGGTGCAAAAACATTCAGTACTTC. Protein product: CASSQSGCKNIQYF.

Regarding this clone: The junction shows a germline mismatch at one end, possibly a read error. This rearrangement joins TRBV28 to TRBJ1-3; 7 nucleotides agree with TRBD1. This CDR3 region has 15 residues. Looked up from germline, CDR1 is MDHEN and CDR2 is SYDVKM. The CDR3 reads CVSSSSGTAGNTIYF. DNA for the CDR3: TGTGTCAGCAGTTCTTCCGGGACAGCTGGAAACACCATATATTTT.

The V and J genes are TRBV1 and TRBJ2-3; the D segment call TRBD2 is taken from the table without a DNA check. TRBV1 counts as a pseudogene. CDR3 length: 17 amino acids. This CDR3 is CTSSQDPGGRAPDTQYF. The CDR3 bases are TGCACCAGCAGCCAAGACCCCGGCGGGAGGGCCCCAGATACGCAGTATTTT.

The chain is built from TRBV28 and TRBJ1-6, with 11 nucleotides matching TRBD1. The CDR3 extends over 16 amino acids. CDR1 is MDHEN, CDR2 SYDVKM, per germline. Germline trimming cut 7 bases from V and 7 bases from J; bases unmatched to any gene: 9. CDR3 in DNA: TGTGCCAGCATATCTCAGGGACAGGGGGTGAATTCACCCCTCCACTTT. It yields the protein CASISQGQGVNSPLHF.

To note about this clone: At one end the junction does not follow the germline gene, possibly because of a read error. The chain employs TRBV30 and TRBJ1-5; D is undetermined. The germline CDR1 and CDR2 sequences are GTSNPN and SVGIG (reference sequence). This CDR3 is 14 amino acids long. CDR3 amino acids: CAWTRGLGNQPQHF. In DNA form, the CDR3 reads TGTGCTTGGACCCGGGGTTTGGGCAATCAGCCCCAGCATTTT.

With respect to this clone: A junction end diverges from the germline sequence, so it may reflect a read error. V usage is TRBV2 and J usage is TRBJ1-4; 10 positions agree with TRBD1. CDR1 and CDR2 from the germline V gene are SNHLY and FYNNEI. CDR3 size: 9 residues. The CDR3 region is CASRDRGGF. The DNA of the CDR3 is TGTGCCAGCCGGGACAGGGGAGGGTTT. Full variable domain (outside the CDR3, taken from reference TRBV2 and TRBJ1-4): EPEVTQTPSHQVTQMGQEVILRCVPISNHLYFYWYRQILGQKVEFLVSFYNNEISEKSEIFDDQFSVERPDGSNFTLKIRSTKLEDSAMYFCASRDRGGFGSGTQLSVL.

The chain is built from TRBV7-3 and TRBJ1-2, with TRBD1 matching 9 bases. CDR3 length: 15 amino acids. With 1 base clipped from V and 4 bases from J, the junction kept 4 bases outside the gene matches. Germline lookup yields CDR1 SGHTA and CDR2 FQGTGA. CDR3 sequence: CASSLIGQGIYGYTF. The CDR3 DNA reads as TGTGCCAGCAGCTTAATCGGACAGGGGATCTATGGCTACACCTTC. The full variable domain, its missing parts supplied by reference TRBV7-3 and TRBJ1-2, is GAGVSQTPSNKVTEKGKYVELRCDPISGHTALYWYRQSLGQGPEFLIYFQGTGAADDSGLPNDRFFAVRPEGSVSTLKIQRTERGDSAVYLCASSLIGQGIYGYTFGSGTRLTVV.

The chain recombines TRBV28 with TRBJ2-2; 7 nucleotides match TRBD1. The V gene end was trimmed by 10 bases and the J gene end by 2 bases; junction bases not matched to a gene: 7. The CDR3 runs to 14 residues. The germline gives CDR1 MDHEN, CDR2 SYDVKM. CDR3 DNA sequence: TGTGCCACAAGACAGGGCGGAAACACCGGGGAGCTGTTTTTT. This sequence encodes CATRQGGNTGELFF.

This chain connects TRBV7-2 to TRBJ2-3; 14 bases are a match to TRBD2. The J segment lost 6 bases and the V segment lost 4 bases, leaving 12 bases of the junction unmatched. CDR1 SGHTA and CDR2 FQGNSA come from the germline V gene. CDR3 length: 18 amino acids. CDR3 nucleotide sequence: TGTGCCAGCAGCTCCTCCGGGACTAGCGGGAGTACCTGGGATACGCAGTATTTT. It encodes CASSSSGTSGSTWDTQYF. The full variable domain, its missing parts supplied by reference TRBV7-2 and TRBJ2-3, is GAGVSQSPSNKVTEKGKDVELRCDPISGHTALYWYRQSLGQGLEFLIYFQGNSAPDKSGLPSDRFSAERTGGSVSTLTIQRTQQEDSAVYLCASSSSGTSGSTWDTQYFGPGTRLTVL.

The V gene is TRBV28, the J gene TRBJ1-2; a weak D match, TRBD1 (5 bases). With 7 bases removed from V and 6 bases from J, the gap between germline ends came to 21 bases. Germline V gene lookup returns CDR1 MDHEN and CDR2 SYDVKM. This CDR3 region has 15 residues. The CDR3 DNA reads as TGTGCCAGCACCTCCACCGGGGGATCAGGTAATGGCTACACCTTC. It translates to CASTSTGGSGNGYTF.

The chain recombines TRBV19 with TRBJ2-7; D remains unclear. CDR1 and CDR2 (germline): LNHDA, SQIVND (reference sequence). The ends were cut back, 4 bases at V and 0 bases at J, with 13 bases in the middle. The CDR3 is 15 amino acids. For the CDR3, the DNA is TGTGCCAGTAGTAGGTCACTTATCCCCTCCTACGAGCAGTACTTC. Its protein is CASSRSLIPSYEQYF.

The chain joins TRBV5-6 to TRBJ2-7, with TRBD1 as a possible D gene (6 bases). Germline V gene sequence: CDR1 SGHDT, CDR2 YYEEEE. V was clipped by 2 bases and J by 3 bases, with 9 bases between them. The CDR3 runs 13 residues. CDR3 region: CASSFVDSYEQYF. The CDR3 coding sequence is TGTGCCAGCAGCTTTGTGGACAGCTACGAGCAGTACTTC.

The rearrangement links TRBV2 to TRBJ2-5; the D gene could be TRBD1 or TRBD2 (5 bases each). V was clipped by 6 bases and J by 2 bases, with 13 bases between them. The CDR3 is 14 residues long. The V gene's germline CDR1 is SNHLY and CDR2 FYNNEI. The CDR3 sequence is CASRDPGPQETQYF. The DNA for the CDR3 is TGTGCCAGCAGGGACCCGGGGCCACAAGAGACCCAGTACTTC.

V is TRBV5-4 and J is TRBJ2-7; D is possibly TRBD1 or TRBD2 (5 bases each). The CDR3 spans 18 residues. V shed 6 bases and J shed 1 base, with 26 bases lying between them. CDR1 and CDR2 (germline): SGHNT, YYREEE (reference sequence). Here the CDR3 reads CASTLGTGLGDGSYEQYF. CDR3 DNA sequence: TGTGCCAGCACCCTCGGGACGGGCTTGGGAGACGGGTCCTACGAGCAGTACTTC.

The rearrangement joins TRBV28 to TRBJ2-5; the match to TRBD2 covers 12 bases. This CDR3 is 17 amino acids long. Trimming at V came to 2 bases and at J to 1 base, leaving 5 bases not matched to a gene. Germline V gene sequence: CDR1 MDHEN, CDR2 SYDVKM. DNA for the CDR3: TGTGCCAGCAGTTTACTCCCTAGCGGGAGGGCCCAAGAGACCCAGTACTTC. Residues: CASSLLPSGRAQETQYF. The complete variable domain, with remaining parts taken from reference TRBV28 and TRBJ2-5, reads DVKVTQSSRYLVKRTGEKVFLECVQDMDHENMFWYRQDPGLGLRLIYFSYDVKMKEKGDIPEGYSVSREKKERFSLILESASTNQTSMYLCASSLLPSGRAQETQYFGPGTRLLVL.

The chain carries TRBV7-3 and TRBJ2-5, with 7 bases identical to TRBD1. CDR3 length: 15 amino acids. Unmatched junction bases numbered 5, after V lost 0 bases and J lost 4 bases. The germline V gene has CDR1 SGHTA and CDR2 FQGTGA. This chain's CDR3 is CASSLTGTAGETQYF. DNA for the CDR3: TGTGCCAGCAGCTTAACAGGGACAGCCGGAGAGACCCAGTACTTC.

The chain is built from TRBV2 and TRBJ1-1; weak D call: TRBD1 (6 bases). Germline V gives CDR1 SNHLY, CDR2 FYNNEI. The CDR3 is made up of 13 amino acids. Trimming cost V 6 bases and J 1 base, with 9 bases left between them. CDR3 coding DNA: TGTGCCAGCAGGGCAGGGGAGAACACTGAAGCTTTCTTT. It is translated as CASRAGENTEAFF. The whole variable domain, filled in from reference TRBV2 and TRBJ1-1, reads EPEVTQTPSHQVTQMGQEVILRCVPISNHLYFYWYRQILGQKVEFLVSFYNNEISEKSEIFDDQFSVERPDGSNFTLKIRSTKLEDSAMYFCASRAGENTEAFFGQGTRLTVV.

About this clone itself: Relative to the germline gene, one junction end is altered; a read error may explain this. The CDR3 sequence: CREGYEQYF. The CDR3 DNA sequence: TGTAGAGAGGGCTACGAGCAGTACTTC. The chain employs TRBV20-1 and TRBJ2-7; maybe TRBD2 (5 bases). The germline gives CDR1 DFQATT, CDR2 SNEGSKA (reference sequence). The CDR3 covers 9 residues.

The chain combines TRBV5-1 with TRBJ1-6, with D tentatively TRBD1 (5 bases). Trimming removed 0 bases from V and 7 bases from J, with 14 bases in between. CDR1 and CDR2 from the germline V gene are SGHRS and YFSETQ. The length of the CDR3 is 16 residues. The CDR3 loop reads CASSLARDGRNSPLHF. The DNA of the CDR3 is TGCGCCAGCAGCTTGGCCAGGGACGGCAGGAATTCACCCCTCCACTTT.

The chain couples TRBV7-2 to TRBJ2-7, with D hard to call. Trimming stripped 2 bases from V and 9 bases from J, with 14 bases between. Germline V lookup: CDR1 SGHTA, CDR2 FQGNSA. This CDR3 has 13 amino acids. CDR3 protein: CASSLFGQDRQYF. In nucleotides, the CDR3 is TGTGCCAGCAGCTTATTTGGGCAGGATCGGCAGTACTTC.

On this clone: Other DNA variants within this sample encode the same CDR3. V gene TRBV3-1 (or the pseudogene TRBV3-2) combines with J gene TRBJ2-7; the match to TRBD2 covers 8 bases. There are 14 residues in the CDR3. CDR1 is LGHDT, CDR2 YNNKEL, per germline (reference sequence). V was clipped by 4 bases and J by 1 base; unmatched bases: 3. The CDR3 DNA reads TGTGCCAGCAGCCGGAGCGGGGGATCCTACGAGCAGTACTTC. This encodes CASSRSGGSYEQYF.

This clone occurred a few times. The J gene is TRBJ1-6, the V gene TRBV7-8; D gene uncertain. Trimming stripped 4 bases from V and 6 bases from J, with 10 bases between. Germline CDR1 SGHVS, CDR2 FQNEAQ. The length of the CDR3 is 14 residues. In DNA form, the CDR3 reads TGTGCCAGCAGCTCCGACCGAGCTAATTCACCCCTCCACTTT. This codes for CASSSDRANSPLHF.

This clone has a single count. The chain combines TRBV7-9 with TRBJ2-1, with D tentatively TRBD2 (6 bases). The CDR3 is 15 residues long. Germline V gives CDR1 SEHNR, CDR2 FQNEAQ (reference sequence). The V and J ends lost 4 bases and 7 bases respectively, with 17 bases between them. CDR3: CASSSLDSGGNEQFF. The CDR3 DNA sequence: TGTGCCAGCAGCTCGCTGGATAGCGGCGGGAATGAGCAGTTCTTC.

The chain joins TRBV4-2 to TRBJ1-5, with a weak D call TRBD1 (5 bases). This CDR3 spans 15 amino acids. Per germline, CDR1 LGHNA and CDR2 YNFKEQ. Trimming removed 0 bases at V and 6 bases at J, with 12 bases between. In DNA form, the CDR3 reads TGTGCCAGCAGCCAAGAGTGGCAGGGACGTCAGCCCCAGCATTTT. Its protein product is CASSQEWQGRQPQHF.

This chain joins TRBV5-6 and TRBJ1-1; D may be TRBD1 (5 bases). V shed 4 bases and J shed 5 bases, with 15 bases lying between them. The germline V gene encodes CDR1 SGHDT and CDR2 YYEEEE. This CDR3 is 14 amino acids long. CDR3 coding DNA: TGTGCCAGCAGCCCTGTGTGGGGGAAAACTGAAGCTTTCTTT. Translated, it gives CASSPVWGKTEAFF.

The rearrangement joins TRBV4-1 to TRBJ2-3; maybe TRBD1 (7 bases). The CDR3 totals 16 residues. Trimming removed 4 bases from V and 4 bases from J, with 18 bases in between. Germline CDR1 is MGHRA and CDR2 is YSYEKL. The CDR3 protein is CASSLEGTRGADTQYF. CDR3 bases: TGCGCCAGCAGCCTTGAGGGCACCAGGGGGGCAGATACGCAGTATTTT.

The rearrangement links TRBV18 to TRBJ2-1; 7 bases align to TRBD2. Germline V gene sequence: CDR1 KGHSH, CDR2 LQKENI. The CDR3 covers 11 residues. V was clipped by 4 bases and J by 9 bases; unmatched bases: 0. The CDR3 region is CASSRGGEQFF. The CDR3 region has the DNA TGTGCCAGCTCACGGGGGGGTGAGCAGTTCTTC. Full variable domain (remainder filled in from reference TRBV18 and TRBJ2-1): NAGVMQNPRHLVRRRGQEARLRCSPMKGHSHVYWYRQLPEEGLKFMVYLQKENIIDESGMPKERFSAEFPKEGPSILRIQQVVRGDSAAYFCASSRGGEQFFGPGTRLTVL.

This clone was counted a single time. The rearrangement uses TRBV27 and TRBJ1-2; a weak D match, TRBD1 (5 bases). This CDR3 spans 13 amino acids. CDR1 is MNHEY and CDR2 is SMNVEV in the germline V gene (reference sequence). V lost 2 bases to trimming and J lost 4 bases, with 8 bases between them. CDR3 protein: CASSLRGVYGYTF. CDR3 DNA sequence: TGTGCCAGCAGTTTACGAGGGGTCTATGGCTACACCTTC.

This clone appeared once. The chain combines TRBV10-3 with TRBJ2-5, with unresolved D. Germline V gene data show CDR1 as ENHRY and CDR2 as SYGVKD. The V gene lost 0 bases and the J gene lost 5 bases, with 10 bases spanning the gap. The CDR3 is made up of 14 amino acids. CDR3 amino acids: CAISESNGQETQYF. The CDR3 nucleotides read TGTGCCATCAGTGAGTCGAACGGGCAGGAGACCCAGTACTTC.